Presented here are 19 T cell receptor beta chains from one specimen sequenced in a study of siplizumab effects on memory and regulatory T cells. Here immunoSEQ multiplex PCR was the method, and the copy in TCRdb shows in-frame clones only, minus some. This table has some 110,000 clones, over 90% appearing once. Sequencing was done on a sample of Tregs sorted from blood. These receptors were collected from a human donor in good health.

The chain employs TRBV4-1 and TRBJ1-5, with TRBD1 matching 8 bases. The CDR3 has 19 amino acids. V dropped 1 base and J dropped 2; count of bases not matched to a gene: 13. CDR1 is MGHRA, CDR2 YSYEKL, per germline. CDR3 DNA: TGCGCCAGCAGCCAAGGACGGTGGACAGGGAGGTATGGCAATCAGCCCCAGCATTTT. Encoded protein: CASSQGRWTGRYGNQPQHF.

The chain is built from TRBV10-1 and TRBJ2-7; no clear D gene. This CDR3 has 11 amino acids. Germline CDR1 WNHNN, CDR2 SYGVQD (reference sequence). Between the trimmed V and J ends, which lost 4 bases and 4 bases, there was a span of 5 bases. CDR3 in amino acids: CASSARYEQYF. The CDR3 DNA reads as TGCGCCAGCAGTGCCCGATACGAGCAGTACTTC.

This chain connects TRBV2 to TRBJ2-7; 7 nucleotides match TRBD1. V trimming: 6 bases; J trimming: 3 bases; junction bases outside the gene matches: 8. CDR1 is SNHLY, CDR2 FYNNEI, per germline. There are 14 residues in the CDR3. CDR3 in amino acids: CASSRTGGRYEQYF. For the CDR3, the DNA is TGTGCCAGCAGCCGGACAGGAGGCCGCTACGAGCAGTACTTC. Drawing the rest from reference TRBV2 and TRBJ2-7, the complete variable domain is EPEVTQTPSHQVTQMGQEVILRCVPISNHLYFYWYRQILGQKVEFLVSFYNNEISEKSEIFDDQFSVERPDGSNFTLKIRSTKLEDSAMYFCASSRTGGRYEQYFGPGTRLTVT.

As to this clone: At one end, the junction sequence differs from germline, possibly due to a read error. DNA for the CDR3: TGTGCTAGCAGCTTAAGACTAGAAGGAGAGACCCAGTACTTC. It translates to CASSLRLEGETQYF. The chain is built from TRBV7-7 and TRBJ2-5, with a weak D call TRBD2 (6 bases). This CDR3 contains 14 residues. CDR1 SSHAT and CDR2 FNYEAQ come from the germline V gene (reference sequence).

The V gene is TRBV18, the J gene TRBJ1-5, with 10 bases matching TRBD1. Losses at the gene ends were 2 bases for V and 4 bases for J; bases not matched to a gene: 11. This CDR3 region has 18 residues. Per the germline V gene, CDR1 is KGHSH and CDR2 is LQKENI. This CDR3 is CASSPYGQGTGENQPQHF. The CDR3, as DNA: TGTGCCAGCTCACCATACGGACAGGGGACAGGGGAAAATCAGCCCCAGCATTTT.

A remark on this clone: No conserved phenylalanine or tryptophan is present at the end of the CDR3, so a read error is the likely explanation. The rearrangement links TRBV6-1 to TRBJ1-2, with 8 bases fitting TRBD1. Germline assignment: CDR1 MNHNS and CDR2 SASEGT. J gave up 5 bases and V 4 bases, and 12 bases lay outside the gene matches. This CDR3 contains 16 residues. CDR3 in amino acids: CASSARHRDRFYGYTL. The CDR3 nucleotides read TGTGCCAGCAGTGCGCGACACCGGGACAGGTTTTATGGCTACACCCTC.

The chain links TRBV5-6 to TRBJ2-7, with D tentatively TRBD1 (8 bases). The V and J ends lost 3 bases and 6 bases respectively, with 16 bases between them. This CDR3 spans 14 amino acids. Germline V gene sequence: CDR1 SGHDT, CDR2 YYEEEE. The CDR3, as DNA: TGTGCCAGCAGCTGGACAGGGAGGGACTTCGAGCAGTACTTC. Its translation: CASSWTGRDFEQYF.

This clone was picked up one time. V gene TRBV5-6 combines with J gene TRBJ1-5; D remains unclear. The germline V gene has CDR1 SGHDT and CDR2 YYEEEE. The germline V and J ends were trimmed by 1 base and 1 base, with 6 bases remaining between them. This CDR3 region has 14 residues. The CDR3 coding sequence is TGTGCCAGCAGCTTGCGGGCGAGCAATCAGCCCCAGCATTTT. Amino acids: CASSLRASNQPQHF.

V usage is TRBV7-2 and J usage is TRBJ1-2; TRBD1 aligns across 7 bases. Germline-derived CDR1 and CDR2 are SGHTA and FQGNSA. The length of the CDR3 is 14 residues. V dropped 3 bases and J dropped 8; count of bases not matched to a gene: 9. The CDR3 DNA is TGTGCCAGCAGCTTGGCTCACAGGGGTTACGGCTACACCTTC. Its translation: CASSLAHRGYGYTF.

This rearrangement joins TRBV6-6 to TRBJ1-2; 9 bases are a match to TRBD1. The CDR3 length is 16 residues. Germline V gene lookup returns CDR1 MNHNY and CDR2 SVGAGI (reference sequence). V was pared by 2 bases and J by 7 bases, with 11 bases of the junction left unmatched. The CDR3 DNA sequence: TGTGCCAGCAGTTACGGACAGGGGAGAAAGTTTGGTGGCTACACCTTC. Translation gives CASSYGQGRKFGGYTF.

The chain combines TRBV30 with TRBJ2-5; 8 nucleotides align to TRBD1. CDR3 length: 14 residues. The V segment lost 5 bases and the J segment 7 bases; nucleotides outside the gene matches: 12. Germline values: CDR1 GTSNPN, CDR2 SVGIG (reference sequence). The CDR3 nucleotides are TGTGCCTGGGACAGGGGCGTTGAAAAAGGGACCCAGTACTTC. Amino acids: CAWDRGVEKGTQYF.

CDR3 amino acids: CASRLGTAREKLFF. The DNA for the CDR3 is TGTGCCAGCAGGCTAGGGACAGCACGAGAAAAACTGTTTTTT. The rearrangement joins TRBV27 to TRBJ1-4, with TRBD1 matching 7 bases. Germline V CDR1 and CDR2: MNHEY, SMNVEV (reference sequence). CDR3 length equals 14 residues. The junction had 9 bases not matched to a gene; V was cut back by 6 bases and J by 8 bases.

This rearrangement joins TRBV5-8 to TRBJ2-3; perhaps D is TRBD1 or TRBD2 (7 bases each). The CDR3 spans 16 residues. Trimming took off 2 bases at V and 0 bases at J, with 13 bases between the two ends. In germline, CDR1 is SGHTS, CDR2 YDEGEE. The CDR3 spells CASSFRQGGSTDTQYF. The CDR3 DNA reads TGTGCCAGCAGCTTCCGGCAGGGGGGGAGCACAGATACGCAGTATTTT.

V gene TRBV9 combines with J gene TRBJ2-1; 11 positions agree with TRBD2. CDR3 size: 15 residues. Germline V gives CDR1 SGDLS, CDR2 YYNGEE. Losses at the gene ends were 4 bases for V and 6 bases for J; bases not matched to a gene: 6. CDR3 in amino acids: CASSSLAGGFNEQFF. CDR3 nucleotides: TGTGCCAGCAGCAGTCTAGCGGGAGGATTCAATGAGCAGTTCTTC. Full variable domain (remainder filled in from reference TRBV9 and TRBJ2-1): DSGVTQTPKHLITATGQRVTLRCSPRSGDLSVYWYQQSLDQGLQFLIQYYNGEERAKGNILERFSAQQFPDLHSELNLSSLELGDSALYFCASSSLAGGFNEQFFGPGTRLTVL.

The CDR3 sequence: CAISDRDGYTF. In DNA, the CDR3 is TGTGCCATCAGTGACAGGGACGGCTACACCTTC. V gene TRBV10-3 combines with J gene TRBJ1-2, with a weak D call TRBD1 (5 bases). Germline CDR1 reads ENHRY; CDR2 reads SYGVKD. This CDR3 has 11 amino acids. Trimming took off 3 bases at V and 8 bases at J, with 7 bases between the two ends.

CDR3 amino acids: CASIRRWVTRSDEQFF. In DNA, the CDR3 is TGTGCCAGCATTCGTAGGTGGGTCACAAGGAGCGATGAGCAGTTCTTC. V gene TRBV7-2 combines with J gene TRBJ2-1; D gene unclear. V gave up 7 bases and J gave up 8 bases, with 24 bases separating them. Germline loops: CDR1 SGHTA, CDR2 FQGNSA. CDR3 length equals 16 residues.

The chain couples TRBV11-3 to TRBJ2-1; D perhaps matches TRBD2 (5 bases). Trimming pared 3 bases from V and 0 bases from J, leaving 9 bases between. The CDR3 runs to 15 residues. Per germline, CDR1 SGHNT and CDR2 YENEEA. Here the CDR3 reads CASSFGGSSYNEQFF. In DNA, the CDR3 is TGTGCCAGCAGCTTTGGTGGGAGCTCCTACAATGAGCAGTTCTTC.

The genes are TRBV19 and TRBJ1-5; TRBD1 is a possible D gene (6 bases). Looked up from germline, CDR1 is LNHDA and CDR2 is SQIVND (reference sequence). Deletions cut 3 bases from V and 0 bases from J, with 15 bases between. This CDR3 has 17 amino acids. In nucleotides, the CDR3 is TGTGCCAGTAGTATCCGCAGGACAGCATATAGCAATCAGCCCCAGCATTTT. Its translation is CASSIRRTAYSNQPQHF.

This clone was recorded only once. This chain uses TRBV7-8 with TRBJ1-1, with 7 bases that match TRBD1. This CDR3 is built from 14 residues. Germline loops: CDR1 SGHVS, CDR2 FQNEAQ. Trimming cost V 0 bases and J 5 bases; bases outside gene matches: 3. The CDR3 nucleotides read TGTGCCAGCAGCTTAGCAGGGGGCGAGACTGAAGCTTTCTTT. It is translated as CASSLAGGETEAFF.